The rows below give T cell receptor beta chains drawn from one sample of a study of T cell changes during pregnancy in multiple sclerosis. Measured with immunoSEQ multiplex PCR; TCRdb has only the in-frame clones, and not every one. The data show 40,000 to 50,000 clones, with about 90% seen just once and around 0.38% held by the top ten. Sequencing used CD4+ T cells from peripheral blood mononuclear cells, obtained in the second trimester of pregnancy. These receptors were obtained from a female donor in good health, enrolled as a control in a pregnancy study. The CDR3 runs from the conserved cysteine through the conserved F or W. Each record gives: clone size, CDR3 length, D gene, J gene, V gene, CDR3 protein, CDR3 DNA. The D gene is left open where the match is weak. Rows may omit the clone size; those that give it use once, few, many or a size class.

few 13 - TRBJ2-7 TRBV6-1 CASSGGPSYEQYF TGTGCCAGCAGTGGCGGGCCCTCCTACGAGCAGTACTTC
- 14 - TRBJ1-2 TRBV19 CASRKGSHDYGYTF TGTGCCAGTAGGAAAGGGAGTCACGACTATGGCTACACCTTC
- 16 TRBD1 TRBJ2-5 TRBV19 CASSRQGARGQETQYF TGTGCCAGTAGTAGGCAGGGGGCTAGAGGCCAAGAGACCCAGTACTTC
once 13 - TRBJ2-5 TRBV5-1 CASSLSAQETQYF TGCGCCAGCAGCTTGAGCGCTCAAGAGACCCAGTACTTC
once 17 - TRBJ1-4 TRBV11-3 CASSLGRGGTTNEKLFF TGTGCCAGCAGCTTAGGAAGGGGGGGGACAACTAATGAAAAACTGTTTTTT
- 14 - TRBJ2-7 TRBV4-3 CASSLDILSYEQYF TGCGCCAGCAGCCTGGACATCCTCTCCTACGAGCAGTACTTC
- 14 - TRBJ2-7 TRBV19 CASRTNEGVAEQYF TGTGCCAGTAGGACCAACGAAGGGGTGGCCGAGCAGTACTTC
- 14 - TRBJ2-5 TRBV27 CASTSGGIRETQYF TGTGCCAGCACCAGCGGAGGTATTCGGGAGACCCAGTACTTC
once 13 TRBD1 TRBJ1-1 TRBV25-1 CASSYIGTGEAFF TGTGCCAGCAGCTACATCGGGACAGGGGAGGCTTTCTTT
- 14 - TRBJ1-2 TRBV19 CASSISRSNYGYTF TGTGCCAGTAGTATCTCCCGAAGCAACTATGGCTACACCTTC
- 14 - TRBJ2-1 TRBV19 CASTSLARLDEQFF TGTGCCAGTACTTCACTAGCTCGTTTGGATGAGCAGTTCTTC
few 14 - TRBJ1-1 TRBV5-4 CASSFGVGNTEAFF TGTGCCAGCAGCTTCGGGGTGGGGAACACTGAAGCTTTCTTT
- 11 - TRBJ1-2 TRBV19 CASSTVYGYTF TGTGCCAGTAGTACCGTCTATGGCTACACCTTC
- 14 - TRBJ1-5 TRBV10-3 CASTGEGRNQPQHF TGTGCCTCCACGGGGGAGGGGCGAAATCAGCCCCAGCATTTT
- 15 - TRBJ1-2 TRBV9 CASSVGRGEAYGYTF TGTGCCAGCAGCGTAGGCAGGGGTGAAGCCTATGGCTACACCTTC
- 17 TRBD2 TRBJ2-3 TRBV30 CAWGLGLAGGRGDTQYF TGTGCCTGGGGTCTCGGTTTAGCGGGGGGACGGGGAGATACGCAGTATTTT
- 16 - TRBJ2-6 TRBV7-2 CASSLGGGAGANVLTF TGTGCCAGCAGCTTAGGTGGCGGGGCTGGGGCCAACGTCCTGACTTTC
- 14 TRBD1 TRBJ1-4 TRBV15 CATSKQGAGEKLFF TGTGCCACCAGCAAACAGGGGGCGGGGGAAAAACTGTTTTTT
- 13 - TRBJ1-6 TRBV6-5 CASSPPGHFLLHF TGTGCCAGCAGCCCCCCGGGACATTTTTTACTCCACTTT
- 14 TRBD1 TRBJ2-4 TRBV7-9 CAIHPGGAKNIQYF TGTGCCATTCATCCAGGGGGTGCCAAAAACATTCAGTACTTC
- 16 TRBD1 TRBJ1-5 TRBV5-6 CASSQGTGDSNQPQHF TGTGCCAGCAGCCAGGGGACAGGGGATAGCAATCAGCCCCAGCATTTT
- 16 TRBD2 TRBJ2-5 TRBV5-1 CASSYGTSLAQETQYF TGCGCCAGCAGCTACGGGACTAGCCTTGCACAAGAGACCCAGTACTTC
- 16 - TRBJ1-5 TRBV7-9 CASSSPTDNSNQPQHF TGTGCCAGCAGCTCCCCGACAGATAATAGCAATCAGCCCCAGCATTTT
- 15 TRBD2 TRBJ2-3 TRBV18 CASSPLAGGQDTQYF TGTGCCAGCTCACCTCTAGCGGGGGGGCAAGATACGCAGTATTTT
once 13 - TRBJ2-6 TRBV30 CAWRSSGANVLTF TGTGCCTGGAGGAGCTCTGGGGCCAACGTCCTGACTTTC
once 15 - TRBJ1-5 TRBV30 CAWSGTVASNQPQHF TGTGCCTGGAGTGGGACAGTTGCAAGCAATCAGCCCCAGCATTTT
- 15 TRBD1 TRBJ2-2 TRBV2 CASRLDRGQVGELFF TGTGCCAGCCGATTAGACAGGGGGCAGGTCGGGGAGCTGTTTTTT
- 14 TRBD2 TRBJ2-7 TRBV19 CASTPGRGWDEQYF TGTGCCAGTACCCCGGGGAGGGGATGGGACGAGCAGTACTTC
- 16 TRBD2 TRBJ2-1 TRBV11-2 CASSFKQRGGINEQFF TGTGCCAGCAGTTTTAAGCAGCGGGGGGGGATCAATGAGCAGTTCTTC
- 17 - TRBJ2-3 TRBV4-1 CASSQVPQGISTDTQYF TGCGCCAGCAGCCAGGTACCACAGGGTATATCCACAGATACGCAGTATTTT
- 16 TRBD1 TRBJ1-1 TRBV6-5 CASSYRWTGLNTEAFF TGTGCCAGCAGTTACCGATGGACAGGGCTGAACACTGAAGCTTTCTTT
- 14 TRBD1 TRBJ1-1 TRBV9 CASSEGTGESQAFF TGTGCCAGCAGCGAGGGGACAGGGGAATCGCAAGCTTTCTTT
- 11 - TRBJ1-1 TRBV11-3 CASSLYSEAFF TGTGCCAGCAGCTTATACTCTGAAGCTTTCTTT
- 15 - TRBJ1-2 TRBV19 CASSTTVGDTYGYTF TGTGCCAGTAGTACTACAGTGGGCGATACCTATGGCTACACCTTC
- 13 - TRBJ2-5 TRBV5-1 CASAERPQETQYF TGCGCCAGCGCCGAGCGGCCACAAGAGACCCAGTACTTC
- 15 - TRBJ1-1 TRBV14 CASSAGKGASTEAFF TGTGCCAGCAGCGCCGGAAAAGGGGCGAGTACTGAAGCTTTCTTT
few 12 - TRBJ2-7 TRBV7-2 CASSLAFREQYF TGTGCCAGCAGCTTAGCCTTCCGCGAGCAGTACTTC
- 17 - TRBJ2-2 TRBV5-6 CASSSSLARANTGELFF TGTGCCAGCAGCTCATCGCTAGCGAGGGCGAACACCGGGGAGCTGTTTTTT
- 12 - TRBJ1-2 TRBV6-5 CASSPLSGGYTF TGTGCCAGCAGCCCGCTATCGGGGGGCTACACCTTC
- 18 TRBD2 TRBJ2-5 TRBV7-2 CASSLVAGGLSYQETQYF TGTGCCAGCAGCTTAGTGGCGGGGGGTTTATCGTACCAAGAGACCCAGTACTTC
- 13 - TRBJ2-1 TRBV15 CATSRDGLYEQFF TGTGCCACCAGCAGAGATGGGCTCTATGAGCAGTTCTTC
- 15 TRBD1 TRBJ1-4 TRBV11-2 CASSLSTGGREKLFF TGTGCCAGCAGCTTATCTACAGGGGGGAGAGAAAAACTGTTTTTT